This T cell receptor (beta chain) comes out of a study of cytotoxic CD8 clonotypes in ibrutinib-treated CLL. Study-level findings and limits: Before falling back toward baseline at progression, clonality had risen at the time of ibrutinib response.

This clone was recorded a few times. The antigen is unknown. The CDR3 is 18 residues long. Trimming removed 5 bases from V and 4 bases from J; junction bases left unmatched: 13. The germline V gene encodes CDR1 PRHDT and CDR2 FYEKMQ (reference sequence). Here immunoSEQ multiplex PCR was the method, and the copy in TCRdb shows in-frame clones only, minus some. The sample has about 160,000 clones, about 80% seen once. The clonotype comes from a human donor with chronic lymphocytic leukemia. The chain links TRBV13 to TRBJ2-7, with TRBD2 matching 14 bases. The sequences come from PBMCs, collected after 12 months of ibrutinib treatment. In DNA form, the CDR3 reads TGTGCCAGCAGCGCTCAGACTAGCGGGAGGGCCGGGTCTTACGAGCAGTACTTC. The encoded protein is CASSAQTSGRAGSYEQYF.